This TCR beta chain derives from a study of blood T cell repertoires in COVID-19. This clone came up once. How the authors handled the data: By means of reference gene primer amplification, nucleated cell counts were estimated. Some clones are missing from TCRdb's copy, which holds only in-frame ones; the method was immunoSEQ multiplex PCR. That table is the source of V, J and clone size, and D and trimming were worked out from the DNA. The sample lists 200,000 to 250,000 clones, roughly 80% occurring once. The germline gives CDR1 MDHEN, CDR2 SYDVKM. This CDR3 contains 13 residues. Trimming left V 11 bases short and J 3 bases short, with 14 bases between.

V usage is TRBV28 and J usage is TRBJ1-3, with D hard to call. Material: peripheral blood. This sequence originates from a woman in her 70s with acute or convalescent COVID-19. CDR3 coding DNA: TGTGCCGCTCAGGATGATAATGGAAACACCATATATTTT. Encoded protein: CAAQDDNGNTIYF. Complete variable domain (other parts from reference TRBV28 and TRBJ1-3): DVKVTQSSRYLVKRTGEKVFLECVQDMDHENMFWYRQDPGLGLRLIYFSYDVKMKEKGDIPEGYSVSREKKERFSLILESASTNQTSMYLCAAQDDNGNTIYFGEGSWLTVV.